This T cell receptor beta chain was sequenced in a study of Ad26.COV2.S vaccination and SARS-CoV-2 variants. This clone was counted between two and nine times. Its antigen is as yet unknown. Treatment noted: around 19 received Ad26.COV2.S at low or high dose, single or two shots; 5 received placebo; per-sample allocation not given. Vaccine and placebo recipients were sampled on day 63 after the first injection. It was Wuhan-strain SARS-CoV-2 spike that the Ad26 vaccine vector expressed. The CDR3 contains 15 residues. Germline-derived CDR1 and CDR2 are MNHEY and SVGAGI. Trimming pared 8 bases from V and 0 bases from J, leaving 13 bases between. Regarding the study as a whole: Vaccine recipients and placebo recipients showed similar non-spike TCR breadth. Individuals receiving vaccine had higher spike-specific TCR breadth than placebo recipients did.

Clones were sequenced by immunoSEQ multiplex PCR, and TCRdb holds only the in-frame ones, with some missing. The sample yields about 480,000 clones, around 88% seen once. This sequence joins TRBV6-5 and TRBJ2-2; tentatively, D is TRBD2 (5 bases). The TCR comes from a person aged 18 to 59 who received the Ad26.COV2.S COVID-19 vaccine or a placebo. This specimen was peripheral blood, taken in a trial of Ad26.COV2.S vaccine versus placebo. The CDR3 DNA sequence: TGTGCCAGCCGCTGGCGGACTCCGAACACCGGGGAGCTGTTTTTT. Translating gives CASRWRTPNTGELFF.